Listed below are T cell receptor beta chains from one sample, sequenced in a study of beta chain features in type 1 diabetes. Sequenced by immunoSEQ multiplex PCR; TCRdb stores in-frame clones only, minus some. Of some 700,000 clones in the sample, under 15% were seen once. Sample: naive CD4+ T cells from blood. The receptors derive from a man aged 18 to 29 with type 1 diabetes. Each CDR3 is given with its conserved first and last residue. Fields, in order: V gene, J gene, D gene, clone size, CDR3 protein, CDR3 DNA. D genes are given only for firm matches. Size tells how often a clone was seen (once, few, many) or the class of an expanded clone, and some rows leave it out.

v_gene: TRBV11-3; j_gene: TRBJ2-5; d_gene: .; abundance: few; CDR3aa: CASSLNVLETQYF; CDR3nt: TGTGCCAGCAGCTTAAACGTTTTGGAGACCCAGTACTTC
v_gene: TRBV5-5; j_gene: TRBJ1-6; d_gene: .; abundance: few; CDR3aa: CASSLGSQGLFHF; CDR3nt: TGTGCCAGCAGCTTGGGGTCTCAGGGGCTCTTCCACTTT
v_gene: TRBV6-1; j_gene: TRBJ2-5; d_gene: .; abundance: .; CDR3aa: CASRSGVETQYF; CDR3nt: TGTGCCAGCAGATCAGGGGTCGAGACCCAGTACTTC
v_gene: TRBV7-2; j_gene: TRBJ2-5; d_gene: .; abundance: few; CDR3aa: CASSKFGPMGETQYF; CDR3nt: TGTGCCAGCTCCAAGTTTGGACCTATGGGGGAGACCCAGTACTTC
v_gene: TRBV11-1; j_gene: TRBJ2-3; d_gene: .; abundance: .; CDR3aa: CASSLEGGTDTQYF; CDR3nt: TGTGCCAGCAGCTTAGAGGGCGGCACAGATACGCAGTATTTT
v_gene: TRBV7-9; j_gene: TRBJ2-1; d_gene: .; abundance: few; CDR3aa: CASSLVGSYNEQFF; CDR3nt: TGTGCCAGCAGCTTAGTCGGTTCCTACAATGAGCAGTTCTTC
v_gene: TRBV7-2; j_gene: TRBJ1-2; d_gene: .; abundance: few; CDR3aa: CASSLGLAEIGYTF; CDR3nt: TGTGCCAGCAGCTTAGGTCTAGCGGAAATTGGCTACACCTTC
v_gene: TRBV25-1; j_gene: TRBJ2-1; d_gene: .; abundance: few; CDR3aa: CASSEWTVLDYNEQFF; CDR3nt: TGTGCCAGCAGTGAATGGACCGTCCTCGACTACAATGAGCAGTTCTTC
v_gene: TRBV5-1; j_gene: TRBJ2-7; d_gene: .; abundance: .; CDR3aa: CASSLAGTGSSYEQYF; CDR3nt: TGCGCCAGCAGCTTGGCCGGCACCGGGAGCTCCTACGAGCAGTACTTC
v_gene: TRBV5-4; j_gene: TRBJ1-2; d_gene: TRBD1; abundance: .; CDR3aa: CASTGTGSGYTF; CDR3nt: TGTGCCAGCACCGGGACAGGGAGTGGCTACACCTTC
v_gene: TRBV30; j_gene: TRBJ1-5; d_gene: TRBD1; abundance: few; CDR3aa: CAWDTGGNQPQHF; CDR3nt: TGTGCCTGGGATACAGGGGGCAATCAGCCCCAGCATTTT
v_gene: TRBV11-2; j_gene: TRBJ2-7; d_gene: .; abundance: .; CDR3aa: CASSLERVSGQYF; CDR3nt: TGTGCCAGCAGCTTAGAGCGGGTCTCAGGGCAGTACTTC
v_gene: TRBV9; j_gene: TRBJ2-3; d_gene: .; abundance: few; CDR3aa: CASSPNLATDTQYF; CDR3nt: TGTGCCAGCAGCCCCAACCTGGCCACAGATACGCAGTATTTT
v_gene: TRBV29-1; j_gene: TRBJ1-1; d_gene: .; abundance: .; CDR3aa: CSVAGRLVTEAFF; CDR3nt: TGCAGCGTTGCGGGCAGGTTGGTAACTGAAGCTTTCTTT
v_gene: TRBV15; j_gene: TRBJ2-7; d_gene: .; abundance: .; CDR3aa: CATSRDKAGSLKEQYF; CDR3nt: TGTGCCACCAGCAGAGATAAGGCAGGGTCCCTAAAAGAGCAGTACTTC
v_gene: TRBV5-1; j_gene: TRBJ2-2; d_gene: TRBD2; abundance: few; CDR3aa: CASSLTSGGWNTGELFF; CDR3nt: TGCGCCAGCAGCTTGACTAGCGGGGGCTGGAACACCGGGGAGCTGTTTTTT
v_gene: TRBV4-2; j_gene: TRBJ1-2; d_gene: TRBD1; abundance: few; CDR3aa: CASSPRDSYGYTF; CDR3nt: TGTGCCAGCAGCCCTAGGGACAGCTATGGCTACACCTTC
v_gene: TRBV25-1; j_gene: TRBJ2-2; d_gene: .; abundance: .; CDR3aa: CASSEWEAGELFF; CDR3nt: TGTGCCAGCAGTGAATGGGAGGCCGGGGAGCTGTTTTTT
v_gene: TRBV7-8; j_gene: TRBJ1-1; d_gene: .; abundance: .; CDR3aa: CASSLATGMNTEAFF; CDR3nt: TGTGCCAGCAGCTTAGCAACGGGGATGAACACTGAAGCTTTCTTT
v_gene: TRBV29-1; j_gene: TRBJ2-3; d_gene: .; abundance: few; CDR3aa: CSVPPLFSTDTQYF; CDR3nt: TGCAGCGTCCCTCCCCTTTTTAGCACAGATACGCAGTATTTT
v_gene: TRBV10-3; j_gene: TRBJ2-5; d_gene: .; abundance: few; CDR3aa: CAISESGTQETQYF; CDR3nt: TGTGCCATCAGTGAGTCTGGCACCCAAGAGACCCAGTACTTC
v_gene: TRBV6-6; j_gene: TRBJ2-2; d_gene: .; abundance: .; CDR3aa: CASSQVSANTGELFF; CDR3nt: TGTGCCAGCTCCCAGGTGTCCGCGAACACCGGGGAGCTGTTTTTT
v_gene: TRBV6-6; j_gene: TRBJ1-1; d_gene: .; abundance: few; CDR3aa: CATRDGGGTEAFF; CDR3nt: TGTGCCACCAGGGACGGTGGGGGAACTGAAGCTTTCTTT
v_gene: TRBV9; j_gene: TRBJ2-3; d_gene: .; abundance: .; CDR3aa: CASSAGGQGTDTQYF; CDR3nt: TGTGCCAGCAGCGCTGGGGGGCAGGGGACAGATACGCAGTATTTT
v_gene: TRBV4-2; j_gene: TRBJ2-1; d_gene: .; abundance: .; CDR3aa: CASSRHPGGAGSYNEQFF; CDR3nt: TGTGCCAGCAGCCGACATCCGGGGGGCGCCGGCTCCTACAATGAGCAGTTCTTC
v_gene: TRBV7-2; j_gene: TRBJ1-5; d_gene: TRBD1; abundance: .; CDR3aa: CASAPEGARQPQHF; CDR3nt: TGTGCCAGCGCACCCGAGGGGGCCCGTCAGCCCCAGCATTTT
v_gene: TRBV6-5; j_gene: TRBJ2-5; d_gene: .; abundance: .; CDR3aa: CASSDRQETQYF; CDR3nt: TGTGCCAGCAGTGACAGACAAGAGACCCAGTACTTC
v_gene: TRBV29-1; j_gene: TRBJ2-1; d_gene: TRBD2; abundance: .; CDR3aa: CSVTSGGVDNEQFF; CDR3nt: TGCAGCGTTACAAGCGGGGGGGTTGACAATGAGCAGTTCTTC
v_gene: TRBV21-1; j_gene: TRBJ2-1; d_gene: .; abundance: many; CDR3aa: CASSKPGLACNEQFF; CDR3nt: TGTGCCAGCAGCAAGCCGGGACTAGCCTGCAATGAGCAGTTCTTC
v_gene: TRBV25-1; j_gene: TRBJ1-2; d_gene: .; abundance: few; CDR3aa: CASTDNYGYTF; CDR3nt: TGTGCCAGCACCGATAACTATGGCTACACCTTC
v_gene: TRBV6-6; j_gene: TRBJ2-7; d_gene: .; abundance: few; CDR3aa: CASSYTKQFYEQYF; CDR3nt: TGTGCCAGCAGTTACACCAAACAGTTCTACGAGCAGTACTTC
v_gene: TRBV2; j_gene: TRBJ1-1; d_gene: .; abundance: .; CDR3aa: CASSEWALGAFF; CDR3nt: TGTGCCAGCAGTGAATGGGCACTCGGGGCTTTCTTT
v_gene: TRBV7-9; j_gene: TRBJ1-1; d_gene: .; abundance: few; CDR3aa: CASSTKNTEAFF; CDR3nt: TGTGCCAGCAGCACGAAGAACACTGAAGCTTTCTTT
v_gene: TRBV20-1; j_gene: TRBJ1-2; d_gene: .; abundance: .; CDR3aa: CSAAGYGYTF; CDR3nt: TGCAGTGCTGCCGGCTATGGCTACACCTTC
v_gene: TRBV7-2; j_gene: TRBJ2-5; d_gene: TRBD1; abundance: few; CDR3aa: CASSLGAGGSETQYF; CDR3nt: TGTGCCAGCAGCTTAGGGGCAGGGGGATCGGAGACCCAGTACTTC
v_gene: TRBV20-1; j_gene: TRBJ2-3; d_gene: .; abundance: .; CDR3aa: CSAAGDTQYF; CDR3nt: TGCAGTGCTGCGGGAGATACGCAGTATTTT
v_gene: TRBV5-1; j_gene: TRBJ2-1; d_gene: TRBD1; abundance: .; CDR3aa: CASSPDRGRSGVTEQFF; CDR3nt: TGCGCCAGCAGCCCGGACAGGGGGCGAAGCGGGGTCACTGAGCAGTTCTTC
v_gene: TRBV2; j_gene: TRBJ1-4; d_gene: TRBD1; abundance: .; CDR3aa: CASTWTGINEKLFF; CDR3nt: TGTGCCAGCACGTGGACAGGGATTAATGAAAAACTGTTTTTT
v_gene: TRBV5-1; j_gene: TRBJ1-2; d_gene: TRBD1; abundance: few; CDR3aa: CASSFDLDREGYTF; CDR3nt: TGCGCCAGCAGCTTCGACTTGGACAGGGAAGGCTACACCTTC
v_gene: TRBV29-1; j_gene: TRBJ2-2; d_gene: TRBD2; abundance: few; CDR3aa: CSVGAGGTSVAGELFF; CDR3nt: TGCAGCGTTGGAGCGGGGGGGACATCGGTCGCCGGGGAGCTGTTTTTT
v_gene: TRBV11-2; j_gene: TRBJ2-1; d_gene: TRBD2; abundance: few; CDR3aa: CASRPLAGITYNEQFF; CDR3nt: TGTGCCAGCAGACCGCTAGCGGGGATTACCTACAATGAGCAGTTCTTC
v_gene: TRBV10-3; j_gene: TRBJ2-5; d_gene: .; abundance: few; CDR3aa: CAIQPGAGETQYF; CDR3nt: TGTGCCATCCAGCCGGGGGCCGGGGAGACCCAGTACTTC
v_gene: TRBV7-9; j_gene: TRBJ2-2; d_gene: .; abundance: .; CDR3aa: CASSARAPNTGELFF; CDR3nt: TGTGCCAGCAGCGCCAGGGCGCCGAACACCGGGGAGCTGTTTTTT
v_gene: TRBV5-1; j_gene: TRBJ2-3; d_gene: .; abundance: .; CDR3aa: CASSLVLRGRPTDTQYF; CDR3nt: TGCGCCAGCAGCTTGGTTCTTCGGGGGAGACCAACAGATACGCAGTATTTT
v_gene: TRBV4-1; j_gene: TRBJ1-4; d_gene: .; abundance: few; CDR3aa: CASSQLTGKEKLFF; CDR3nt: TGCGCCAGCAGCCAATTAACAGGGAAGGAAAAACTGTTTTTT
v_gene: TRBV5-4; j_gene: TRBJ1-5; d_gene: .; abundance: .; CDR3aa: CASSLGENQPQHF; CDR3nt: TGTGCCAGCAGCTTGGGGGAGAACCAGCCCCAGCATTTT
v_gene: TRBV7-2; j_gene: TRBJ2-4; d_gene: .; abundance: .; CDR3aa: CASSLGSKNIQYF; CDR3nt: TGTGCCAGCAGCTTAGGGTCCAAAAACATTCAGTACTTC
v_gene: TRBV28; j_gene: TRBJ2-5; d_gene: .; abundance: few; CDR3aa: CASSQTGRGETQYF; CDR3nt: TGTGCCAGCAGTCAAACAGGGAGAGGAGAGACCCAGTACTTC
v_gene: TRBV29-1; j_gene: TRBJ2-3; d_gene: .; abundance: few; CDR3aa: CSVRGGGVADTQYF; CDR3nt: TGCAGCGTTAGAGGTGGAGGGGTGGCAGATACGCAGTATTTT
v_gene: TRBV7-2; j_gene: TRBJ1-3; d_gene: .; abundance: .; CDR3aa: CASSLEGTSSGNTIYF; CDR3nt: TGTGCCAGCAGCTTAGAGGGCACTAGCTCTGGAAACACCATATATTTT
v_gene: TRBV27; j_gene: TRBJ1-4; d_gene: .; abundance: few; CDR3aa: CASSSPSTGGLEKLFF; CDR3nt: TGTGCCAGCAGTTCTCCATCTACAGGCGGGTTAGAAAAACTGTTTTTT
v_gene: TRBV6-5; j_gene: TRBJ1-3; d_gene: .; abundance: few; CDR3aa: CASSYSSPSGNTIYF; CDR3nt: TGTGCCAGCAGTTATTCGTCACCCTCTGGAAACACCATATATTTT
v_gene: TRBV15; j_gene: TRBJ2-6; d_gene: .; abundance: .; CDR3aa: CATSRDGGAFPSGANVLTF; CDR3nt: TGTGCCACCAGCAGAGATGGGGGTGCTTTCCCTTCTGGGGCCAACGTCCTGACTTTC
v_gene: TRBV5-1; j_gene: TRBJ2-7; d_gene: .; abundance: .; CDR3aa: CASSDSYEQYF; CDR3nt: TGCGCCAGCAGCGATTCCTACGAGCAGTACTTC
v_gene: TRBV7-2; j_gene: TRBJ1-2; d_gene: TRBD1; abundance: few; CDR3aa: CASSLTGTGTGYTF; CDR3nt: TGTGCCAGCAGCTTAACCGGGACAGGGACCGGCTACACCTTC
v_gene: TRBV5-4; j_gene: TRBJ2-3; d_gene: .; abundance: .; CDR3aa: CASSPYSVDTQYF; CDR3nt: TGTGCCAGCAGCCCCTACAGCGTAGATACGCAGTATTTT